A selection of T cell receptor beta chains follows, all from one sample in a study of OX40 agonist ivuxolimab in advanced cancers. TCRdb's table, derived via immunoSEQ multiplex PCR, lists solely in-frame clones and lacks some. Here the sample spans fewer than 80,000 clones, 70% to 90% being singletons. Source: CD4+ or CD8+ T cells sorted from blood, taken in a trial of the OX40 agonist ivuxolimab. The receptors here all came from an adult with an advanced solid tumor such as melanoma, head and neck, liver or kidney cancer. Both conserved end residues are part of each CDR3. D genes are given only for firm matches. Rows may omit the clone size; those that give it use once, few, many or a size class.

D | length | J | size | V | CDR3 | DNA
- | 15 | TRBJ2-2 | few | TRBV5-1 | CASSAQGTNTGELFF | TGCGCCAGCAGCGCCCAGGGTACGAACACCGGGGAGCTGTTTTTT
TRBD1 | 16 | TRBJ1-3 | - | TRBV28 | CASSTRTGGAGNTIYF | TGTGCCAGCAGTACAAGGACAGGGGGCGCGGGAAACACCATATATTTT
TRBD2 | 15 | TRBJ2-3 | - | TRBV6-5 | CASSYSTSGGATQYF | TGTGCCAGCAGTTACTCGACTAGCGGGGGGGCTACGCAGTATTTT
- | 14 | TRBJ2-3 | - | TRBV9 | CASSVVGGTDTQYF | TGTGCCAGCAGCGTAGTGGGCGGCACAGATACGCAGTATTTT
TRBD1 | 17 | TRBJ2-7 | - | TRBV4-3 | CASSQDRDRTRGIEQYF | TGCGCCAGCAGCCAAGATAGGGACAGGACGAGGGGGATCGAGCAGTACTTC
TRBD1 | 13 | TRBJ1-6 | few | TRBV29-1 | CSVGTGRDSPLHF | TGCAGCGTAGGGACAGGCCGGGATTCACCCCTCCACTTT
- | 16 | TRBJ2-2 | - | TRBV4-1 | CASSQGSRFRTGELFF | TGCGCCAGCAGCCAAGGATCCCGCTTCCGGACCGGGGAGCTGTTTTTT
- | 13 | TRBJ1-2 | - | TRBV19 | CASRESGDYGYTF | TGTGCCAGTAGAGAATCGGGAGACTATGGCTACACCTTC
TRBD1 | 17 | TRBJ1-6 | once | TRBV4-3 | CASSSGSGQGGNSPLHF | TGCGCCAGCAGCTCTGGATCTGGACAGGGAGGAAATTCACCCCTCCACTTT
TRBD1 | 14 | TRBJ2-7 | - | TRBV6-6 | CASSNPGTGYEQYF | TGTGCCAGCAGTAACCCGGGGACAGGCTACGAGCAGTACTTC
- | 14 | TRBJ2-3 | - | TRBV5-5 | CASSLQGIGDTQYF | TGTGCCAGCAGCTTGCAGGGGATTGGCGATACGCAGTATTTT
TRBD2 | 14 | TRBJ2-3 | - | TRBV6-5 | CASLSGGAADTQYF | TGTGCCAGCCTGAGCGGGGGGGCCGCAGATACGCAGTATTTT
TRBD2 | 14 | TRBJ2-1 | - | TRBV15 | CATSRAGGGYEQFF | TGTGCCACCAGCAGAGCTGGCGGGGGGTATGAGCAGTTCTTC
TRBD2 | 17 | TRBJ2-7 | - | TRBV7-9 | CASSPLILAGGMDEQYF | TGTGCCAGCAGCCCTTTGATCCTAGCGGGAGGGATGGACGAGCAGTACTTC
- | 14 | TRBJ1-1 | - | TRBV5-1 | CASSLEGYNTEAFF | TGCGCCAGCAGCTTGGAGGGTTATAACACTGAAGCTTTCTTT
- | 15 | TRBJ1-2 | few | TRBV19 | CASSIGVGQGYGYTF | TGTGCCAGTAGTATAGGAGTGGGCCAGGGATATGGCTACACCTTC
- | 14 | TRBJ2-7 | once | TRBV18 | CASSPNRTPGEQYF | TGTGCCAGCTCACCGAATCGGACACCCGGGGAGCAGTACTTC
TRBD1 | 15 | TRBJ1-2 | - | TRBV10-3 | CAISVGQGSSYGYTF | TGTGCCATCAGTGTAGGACAGGGATCAAGCTATGGCTACACCTTC
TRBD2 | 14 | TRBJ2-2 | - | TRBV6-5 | CASTPNGGSRELFF | TGTGCCAGCACTCCCAATGGCGGGAGTCGGGAGCTGTTTTTT
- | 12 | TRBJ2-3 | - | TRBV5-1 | CASSAEGDTQYF | TGCGCCAGCAGTGCGGAAGGGGATACGCAGTATTTT
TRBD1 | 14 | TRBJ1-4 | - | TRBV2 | CASSNNRGGEKLFF | TGTGCCAGCAGTAATAACAGGGGAGGAGAAAAACTGTTTTTT
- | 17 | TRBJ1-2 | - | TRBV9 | CASSPPWGRGANYGYTF | TGTGCCAGCAGCCCCCCGTGGGGCAGAGGAGCTAACTATGGCTACACCTTC
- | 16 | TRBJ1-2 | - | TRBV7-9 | CASSSGDITGHYGYTF | TGTGCCAGCAGCTCAGGCGATATTACAGGACACTATGGCTACACCTTC
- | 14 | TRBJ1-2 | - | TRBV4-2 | CASSQVEANYGYTF | TGTGCCAGCAGCCAAGTAGAAGCTAACTATGGCTACACCTTC
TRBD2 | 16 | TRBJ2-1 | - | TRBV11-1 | CASSPYGGLASGKQFF | TGTGCCAGCAGCCCTTACGGAGGACTAGCCTCAGGAAAGCAGTTCTTC
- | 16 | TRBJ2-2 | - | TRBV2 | CASSDRLGGTTGELFF | TGTGCCAGCAGTGATCGGTTGGGGGGTACTACCGGGGAGCTGTTTTTT
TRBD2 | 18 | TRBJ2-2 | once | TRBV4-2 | CASSQSLAGGSNTGELFF | TGTGCCAGCAGCCAATCTCTAGCGGGGGGGTCGAACACCGGGGAGCTGTTTTTT
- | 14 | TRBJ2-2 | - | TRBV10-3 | CAIRVAVLTGELFF | TGTGCCATCAGGGTCGCCGTGCTCACCGGGGAGCTGTTTTTT
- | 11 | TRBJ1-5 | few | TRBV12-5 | CASGLSSPQHF | TGTGCTAGTGGTTTGTCTAGCCCCCAGCATTTT
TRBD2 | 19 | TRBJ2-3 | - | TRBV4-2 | CASSQDQVAGGWGTDTQYF | TGTGCCAGCAGCCAAGATCAAGTGGCGGGAGGGTGGGGCACAGATACGCAGTATTTT
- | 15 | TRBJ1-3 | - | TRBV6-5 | CATYLQGSSGNTIYF | TGTGCCACCTACCTACAGGGATCGTCTGGAAACACCATATATTTT
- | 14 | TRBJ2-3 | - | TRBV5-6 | CASSPPGGVDTQYF | TGTGCCAGCAGCCCCCCCGGGGGAGTAGATACGCAGTATTTT
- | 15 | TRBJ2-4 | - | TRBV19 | CASSTLDKAKNIQYF | TGTGCCAGTAGTACCCTTGATAAGGCCAAAAACATTCAGTACTTC
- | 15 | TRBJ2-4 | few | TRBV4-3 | CASSQDTRGANIQYF | TGCGCCAGCAGCCAAGATACCCGCGGGGCGAACATTCAGTACTTC
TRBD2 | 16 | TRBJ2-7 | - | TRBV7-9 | CASSLAGGSSSYEQYF | TGTGCCAGCAGCTTAGCGGGGGGGTCGAGCTCCTACGAGCAGTACTTC
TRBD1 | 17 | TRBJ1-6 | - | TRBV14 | CASSPGQGTSYNSPLHF | TGTGCCAGCAGCCCGGGACAGGGGACATCCTATAATTCACCCCTCCACTTT
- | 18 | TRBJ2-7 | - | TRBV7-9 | CASSPFLPGTPSSYEQYF | TGTGCCAGCAGCCCCTTCCTACCGGGGACGCCGAGCTCCTACGAGCAGTACTTC
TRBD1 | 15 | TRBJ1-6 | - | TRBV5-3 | CARSSIPTGPQSLHF | TGTGCCAGAAGCTCCATCCCGACAGGGCCTCAATCCCTCCACTTT
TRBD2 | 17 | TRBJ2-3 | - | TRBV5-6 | CATKGASLAGGTDTQYF | TGTGCCACCAAGGGGGCCAGTTTAGCGGGGGGCACAGATACGCAGTATTTT
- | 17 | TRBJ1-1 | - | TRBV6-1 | CASSEALRGVGNTEAFF | TGTGCCAGCAGTGAAGCGCTTCGGGGGGTGGGCAACACTGAAGCTTTCTTT
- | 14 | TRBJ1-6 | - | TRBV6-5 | CASFGGSYNSPLHF | TGTGCCAGCTTTGGGGGCTCCTATAATTCACCCCTCCACTTT
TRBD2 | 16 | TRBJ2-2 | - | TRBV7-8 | CASSDRLAGGTGELFF | TGTGCCAGCAGCGACAGACTAGCGGGGGGCACCGGGGAGCTGTTTTTT
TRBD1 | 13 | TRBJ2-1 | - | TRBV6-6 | CATSGTGVGEQFF | TGTGCCACCTCCGGGACAGGGGTCGGTGAGCAGTTCTTC
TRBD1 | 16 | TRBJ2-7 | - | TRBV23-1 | CASSQLGDRDSYEQYF | TGCGCCAGCAGTCAATTAGGGGACAGGGACTCCTACGAGCAGTACTTC
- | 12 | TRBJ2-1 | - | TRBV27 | CASSFGGSEQFF | TGTGCCAGCAGTTTTGGGGGGAGTGAGCAGTTCTTC
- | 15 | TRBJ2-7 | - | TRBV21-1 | CASSGLGQGSYEQYF | TGTGCCAGCAGCGGGTTGGGACAGGGCTCCTACGAGCAGTACTTC
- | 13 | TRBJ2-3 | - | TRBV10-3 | CAISGQGGDTQYF | TGTGCCATCAGTGGTCAAGGGGGTGATACGCAGTATTTT
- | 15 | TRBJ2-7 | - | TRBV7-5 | CASSEPTGSAYEQYF | TGTGCCAGCAGCGAACCGACAGGGAGCGCCTACGAGCAGTACTTC